This T cell receptor beta chain was captured by sequencing in a study of PD-1 blockade in classical Hodgkin lymphoma. On the study more broadly: Once every 2 weeks, patients received intravenous nivolumab at 3 mg/kg. Findings of the study overall: Whatever underlies the repertoire differences (possibly disease activity or prior therapy) remains undefined. By C4D1, diversity of CD4+ TCRs had risen significantly, whereas that of CD8+ TCRs had not. A reduction in baseline TCR diversity was reportedly seen in newly diagnosed patients relative to healthy donors.

Every single patient, without exception, relapsed after autologous stem cell transplantation, and brentuximab vedotin exposure varied. Per the germline V gene, CDR1 is SGDLS and CDR2 is YYNGEE. Trimming at V came to 0 bases and at J to 4 bases, leaving 5 bases not matched to a gene. The CDR3 sequence is 16 residues long. Repertoires were generated with immunoSEQ multiplex PCR, while TCRdb's copy carries only in-frame clones and drops some. This table holds about 41,000 clones, roughly 80% found once. This clone was counted a single time. Its cognate antigen is unknown. This sequence originates from a human donor with classical Hodgkin lymphoma. The chain couples TRBV9 to TRBJ2-7; 12 nucleotides match TRBD2. The sample in question was peripheral blood mononuclear cells (PBMCs), obtained at baseline. The CDR3 protein is CASSVGLAGVGYEQYF. The CDR3 region has the DNA TGTGCCAGCAGCGTAGGACTAGCGGGAGTGGGTTACGAGCAGTACTTC.